The entry that follows covers one TCR beta chain sequence. This sample is drawn from a study of blood T cells in healthy people across ages. The CDR3 totals 16 residues. CDR1 is MNHEY, CDR2 SVGAGI, per germline. Trimming took 0 bases from V and 6 from J, leaving 18 bases between them. For the second PCR, which ran for about 7 to 11 cycles, a sample-barcoded 5' primer and a J-beta primer mix were used. MiXCR, run by TCRdb on the 5' RACE reads, gives a single entry per CDR3 protein. Of roughly 1,700,000 distinct CDR3 sequences listed, roughly 27% are singletons. The sequenced sample consisted of blood. The gene calls are TRBV6-5 and TRBJ2-7; D is ambiguous. The sequence derives from a woman between 25 and 40 years old in good health. The CDR3 here is CASSYSGSTLWGEQYF. DNA of the CDR3: TGTGCCAGCAGTTACTCGGGCTCCACCCTCTGGGGCGAGCAGTACTTC.